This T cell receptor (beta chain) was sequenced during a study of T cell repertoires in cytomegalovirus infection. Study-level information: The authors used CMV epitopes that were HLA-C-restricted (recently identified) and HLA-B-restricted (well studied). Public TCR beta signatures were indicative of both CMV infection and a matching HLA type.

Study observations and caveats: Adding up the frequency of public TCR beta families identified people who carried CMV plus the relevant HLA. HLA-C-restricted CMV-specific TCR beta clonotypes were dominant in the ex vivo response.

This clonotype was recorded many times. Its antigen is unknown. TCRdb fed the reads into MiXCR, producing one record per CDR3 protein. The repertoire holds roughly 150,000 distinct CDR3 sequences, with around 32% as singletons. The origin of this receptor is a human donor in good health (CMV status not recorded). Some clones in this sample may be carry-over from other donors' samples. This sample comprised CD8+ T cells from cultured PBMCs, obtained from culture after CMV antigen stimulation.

In DNA form, the CDR3 reads TGTGCCAGCAGCCTGAAGGTCCTGACCGAGAGGGATACGCAGTATTTT. Its protein is CASSLKVLTERDTQYF. The rearrangement uses TRBV7-2 and TRBJ2-3; D not resolved. Between the trimmed V and J ends, which lost 5 bases and 6 bases, there was a span of 21 bases. Germline V gene data show CDR1 as SGHTA and CDR2 as FQGNSA. CDR3 length equals 16 residues.